The 18 T cell receptor beta chains presented below share a single source sample, sequenced in a study of T cell clones after liver transplantation. Clones were read by immunoSEQ multiplex PCR, and TCRdb kept only the in-frame ones, dropping some. The sample includes roughly 67,000 clones, approximately 92% of them seen just once. Here the sequenced sample was CD4+ T cells from blood, taken around 25 months after liver transplant. The source of these receptors is a human patient who received a liver transplant. Part of the T cells may come from the graft donor.

The V and J genes are TRBV4-2 and TRBJ2-3; D unresolved. Germline V gene data show CDR1 as LGHNA and CDR2 as YNFKEQ. The CDR3 runs 14 residues. V lost 0 bases and J lost 0, with 4 bases in between. DNA of the CDR3: TGTGCCAGCAGCCAAGATCGTAGCACAGATACGCAGTATTTT. This sequence encodes CASSQDRSTDTQYF.

The rearrangement joins TRBV9 to TRBJ1-1; tentative D call: TRBD1 (6 bases). V dropped 0 bases and J dropped 1 base, with 13 bases sitting between them. Looked up from germline, CDR1 is SGDLS and CDR2 is YYNGEE. CDR3 length: 16 residues. As DNA, the CDR3 is TGTGCCAGCAGCGTAGATCTGGGGGCGGGGAACACTGAAGCTTTCTTT. This sequence encodes CASSVDLGAGNTEAFF.

J is TRBJ1-3 and V is TRBV6-5; D unclear. The V and J ends lost 0 bases and 1 base respectively, with 7 bases between them. Germline loops: CDR1 MNHEY, CDR2 SVGAGI. The CDR3 covers 15 residues. The CDR3 region has the DNA TGTGCCAGCAGTTACTCCGGAGGTTCTGGAAACACCATATATTTT. Protein product: CASSYSGGSGNTIYF.

This chain links TRBV5-1 with TRBJ2-2; no clear D. Deletions cut 0 bases from V and 5 bases from J, with 8 bases between. CDR3 size: 14 residues. Germline V gene lookup returns CDR1 SGHRS and CDR2 YFSETQ. CDR3 residues: CASSLVAGTGELFF. Written as DNA, the CDR3 is TGCGCCAGCAGCTTGGTGGCTGGAACCGGGGAGCTGTTTTTT.

The CDR3 sequence is CASSRLRTSGSYNEQFF. The CDR3 DNA reads as TGTGCCAGCAGCCGATTACGGACTAGCGGGTCCTACAATGAGCAGTTCTTC. This chain uses TRBV13 with TRBJ2-1; 11 nucleotides align to TRBD2. Germline V gene data show CDR1 as PRHDT and CDR2 as FYEKMQ (reference sequence). The CDR3 consists of 17 residues. Unmatched junction bases numbered 7, after V lost 5 bases and J lost 1 base.

The chain links TRBV10-1 to TRBJ2-1, with TRBD2 matching 8 bases. V lost 2 bases, J lost 3 bases, and 3 bases stayed unmatched. CDR3 size: 15 residues. The germline V gene encodes CDR1 WNHNN and CDR2 SYGVQD (reference sequence). The CDR3: CASSEVGLGYNEQFF. CDR3 coding DNA: TGCGCCAGCAGTGAGGTGGGACTAGGCTACAATGAGCAGTTCTTC.

The chain joins TRBV7-8 to TRBJ1-3; D call uncertain. Per germline, CDR1 SGHVS and CDR2 FQNEAQ. With 5 bases removed from V and 4 bases from J, the gap between germline ends came to 12 bases. CDR3 length: 14 amino acids. CDR3 sequence reads: CASSPAEVGNTIYF. The CDR3 coding sequence is TGTGCCAGCAGCCCCGCCGAGGTGGGAAACACCATATATTTT.

The rearrangement links TRBV25-1 to TRBJ2-2; the D gene is possibly TRBD2 (6 bases). CDR1 is MGHDK and CDR2 is SYGVNS in the germline V gene. There are 16 residues in the CDR3. The germline V and J ends were trimmed by 6 bases and 1 base, with 15 bases remaining between them. In DNA, the CDR3 is TGTGCCAGCAGAGGCGGGATTGGGTTGAACACCGGGGAGCTGTTTTTT. Translation: CASRGGIGLNTGELFF.

The rearrangement links TRBV23-1 to TRBJ1-3; D ambiguous. TRBV23-1 is noted as an ORF with a role that remains uncertain. This CDR3 region has 15 residues. Trimming stripped 0 bases from V and 3 bases from J, with 9 bases between. The CDR3 DNA reads TGCGCCAGCAGTCAATCGAAGGACTTTGGAAACACCATATATTTT. This translates into CASSQSKDFGNTIYF.

This rearrangement joins TRBV28 to TRBJ1-2, with TRBD1 identical over 7 bases. The CDR3 spans 15 residues. Per the germline V gene, CDR1 is MDHEN and CDR2 is SYDVKM. Trimming at V came to 5 bases and at J to 2 bases, leaving 8 bases not matched to a gene. The CDR3 DNA follows: TGTGCCAGCAGTCTCCCGGGGACAGTAAACTATGGCTACACCTTC. It specifies CASSLPGTVNYGYTF.

This rearrangement joins TRBV5-1 to TRBJ2-3, with TRBD2 identical over 8 bases. There are 16 residues in the CDR3. V lost 0 bases, J lost 0 bases, and 3 bases stayed unmatched. Per germline, CDR1 SGHRS and CDR2 YFSETQ. Here the CDR3 DNA reads TGCGCCAGCAGCTTGGTATCTAGCGGGAGCACAGATACGCAGTATTTT. As protein: CASSLVSSGSTDTQYF. Drawing the rest from reference TRBV5-1 and TRBJ2-3, the complete variable domain is KAGVTQTPRYLIKTRGQQVTLSCSPISGHRSVSWYQQTPGQGLQFLFEYFSETQRNKGNFPGRFSGRQFSNSRSEMNVSTLELGDSALYLCASSLVSSGSTDTQYFGPGTRLTVL.

J is TRBJ2-2 and V is TRBV28, with D unresolved. CDR1 is MDHEN, CDR2 SYDVKM, per germline. The V end was cut by 5 bases, the J end by 5 bases, with 18 bases between. CDR3 length: 16 amino acids. The CDR3 DNA reads as TGTGCCAGCAGTCCCGGACCCCCGCGACGAACCGGGGAGCTGTTTTTT. Residues: CASSPGPPRRTGELFF. Complete variable domain (other parts from reference TRBV28 and TRBJ2-2): DVKVTQSSRYLVKRTGEKVFLECVQDMDHENMFWYRQDPGLGLRLIYFSYDVKMKEKGDIPEGYSVSREKKERFSLILESASTNQTSMYLCASSPGPPRRTGELFFGEGSRLTVL.

The chain links TRBV11-3 to TRBJ2-4, with 13 bases that match TRBD2. CDR3 size: 15 residues. CDR1 is SGHNT and CDR2 is YENEEA in the germline V gene. Trimming cost V 8 bases and J 6 bases; bases outside gene matches: 7. The CDR3 DNA is TGTGCCAGCGGGAGACTAGCGGGAGGTGGAAACATTCAGTACTTC. Its translation is CASGRLAGGGNIQYF. Full variable domain (remainder filled in from reference TRBV11-3 and TRBJ2-4): EAGVVQSPRYKIIEKKQPVAFWCNPISGHNTLYWYLQNLGQGPELLIRYENEEAVDDSQLPKDRFSAERLKGVDSTLKIQPAELGDSAVYLCASGRLAGGGNIQYFGAGTRLSVL.

CDR3 in amino acids: CASRLGLTGELFF. CDR3 nucleotides: TGTGCCAGCAGGCTTGGATTAACCGGGGAGCTGTTTTTT. The genes are TRBV28 and TRBJ2-2; D is uncertain. The length of the CDR3 is 13 residues. In germline, CDR1 is MDHEN, CDR2 SYDVKM. V lost 6 bases, J lost 5 bases, and 10 bases lay in between.

This chain joins TRBV7-8 and TRBJ2-1; 10 nucleotides agree with TRBD1. Germline trimming cut 1 base from V and 5 bases from J; bases unmatched to any gene: 2. There are 15 residues in the CDR3. The V gene's germline CDR1 is SGHVS and CDR2 FQNEAQ. The CDR3 DNA reads TGTGCCAGCAGCTTAGGACAGGGGGCGAACAATGAGCAGTTCTTC. Its protein product is CASSLGQGANNEQFF. The full variable domain, rest sourced from reference TRBV7-8 and TRBJ2-1, is GAGVSQSPRYKVAKRGQDVALRCDPISGHVSLFWYQQALGQGPEFLTYFQNEAQLDKSGLPSDRFFAERPEGSVSTLKIQRTQQEDSAVYLCASSLGQGANNEQFFGPGTRLTVL.

V gene TRBV29-1 combines with J gene TRBJ1-1, with D perhaps matching TRBD1 (5 bases). CDR3 length: 14 amino acids. V lost 4 bases and J 6 bases, leaving 18 bases between the germline ends. Germline CDR1 is SQVTM and CDR2 is ANQGSEA. In nucleotides, the CDR3 is TGCAGCGTTGCGAACCCAGGGAAGAGCGCTGAAGCTTTCTTT. Translation: CSVANPGKSAEAFF.

The table lists this clone with a count of one. The CDR3, as DNA: TGTGCCAGCAGCTCAACCTGGGGGCTCCAATGGGCCAAAAACATTCAGTACTTC. Residues: CASSSTWGLQWAKNIQYF. This chain links TRBV28 with TRBJ2-4; possible D gene TRBD1, 6 bases. CDR1 and CDR2 from the germline V gene are MDHEN and SYDVKM. This CDR3 contains 18 residues. Trimming cost V 6 bases and J 1 base, with 22 bases left between them.

This CDR3 reads CASSLYGRRTSTDTQYF. The DNA of the CDR3 is TGTGCCAGCAGTTTATATGGCCGGCGGACAAGCACAGATACGCAGTATTTT. This rearrangement joins TRBV28 to TRBJ2-3, with TRBD1 as a possible D gene (5 bases). Germline V CDR1 and CDR2: MDHEN, SYDVKM. This CDR3 region has 17 residues. Trimming removed 1 base at V and 0 bases at J, with 14 bases between.